The sequence of this T cell receptor (beta chain) was determined in a study of CD8 T cells in ankylosing spondylitis. Study-wide results and caveats: A motif of eight or nine highly homologous TCR beta variants was seen as apparently characteristic of ankylosing spondylitis blood. Relatively scarce in peripheral blood, disease-linked clones were CD8+. Significantly higher representation of disease-linked clones was reported for matched ankylosing spondylitis synovial fluid.

The CDR3 totals 19 residues. This clonotype was seen only a few times. The antigen is undetermined. MiXCR, run by TCRdb on the 5' RACE reads, gives a single entry per CDR3 protein. The table lists around 150,000 distinct CDR3 sequences, under 45% of them singletons. The sequence derives from a male donor with ankylosing spondylitis. The material sequenced was synovial fluid, either unsorted or a sorted T cell fraction (not recorded which). The chain combines TRBV21-1 with TRBJ1-6; no DNA check was done on the table's D call, TRBD1. TRBV21-1 is a recognized pseudogene. The CDR3 coding sequence is TGTGCCAGCAGCAATGAAGGGGGTACGGGGAGCTCCTATAATTCACCCCTCCACTTT. Amino acids: CASSNEGGTGSSYNSPLHF.